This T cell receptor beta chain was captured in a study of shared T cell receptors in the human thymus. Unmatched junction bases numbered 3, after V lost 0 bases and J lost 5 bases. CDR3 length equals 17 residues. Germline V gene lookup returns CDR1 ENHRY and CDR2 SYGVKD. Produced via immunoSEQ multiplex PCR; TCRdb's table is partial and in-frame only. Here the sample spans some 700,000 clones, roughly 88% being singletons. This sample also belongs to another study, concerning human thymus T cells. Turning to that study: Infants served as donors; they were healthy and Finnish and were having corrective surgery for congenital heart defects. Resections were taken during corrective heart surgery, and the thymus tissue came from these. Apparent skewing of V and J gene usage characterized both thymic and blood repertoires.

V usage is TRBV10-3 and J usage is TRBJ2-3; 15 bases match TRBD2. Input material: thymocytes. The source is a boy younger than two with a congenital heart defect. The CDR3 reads CAISESWTSGGGDTQYF. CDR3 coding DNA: TGTGCCATCAGTGAGTCGTGGACTAGCGGGGGGGGAGATACGCAGTATTTT.